This note documents a single T cell receptor (beta chain) sequence. Its target is unknown. This entry comes from a study of CD4 T cells in relation to SARS-CoV-2 and coronaviruses. Regarding the study as a whole: The cross-reactivity analysis covered only spike protein, not other viral proteins.

Survey-level TCR-beta sequencing used DNA from CEF-cultured naive and memory CD4+ T cells. TCRdb keeps only in-frame clones here, not all; method: immunoSEQ multiplex PCR. The data show over 35,000 clones, over 75% seen once. Sorted naive or memory CD4+ cells met CEF peptides for roughly 10 days. The J segment lost 2 bases and the V segment lost 4 bases, leaving 7 bases of the junction unmatched. The CDR3 extends over 17 amino acids. The germline V gene has CDR1 SGHVS and CDR2 FQNEAQ. The receptor's source is an adult with COVID-19. J is TRBJ2-5 and V is TRBV7-8; 13 bases map to TRBD2. The sequenced sample consisted of memory CD4+ T cells from PBMCs, cultured in vitro. The CDR3 DNA sequence: TGTGCCAGCAGCTCCGGACTAGCGGGAGTGTCACAAGAGACCCAGTACTTC. This sequence encodes CASSSGLAGVSQETQYF.